The next 16 T cell receptor beta chains were all read from a single sample in a study of response to subunit inactivated influenza vaccine. TCRdb recomputed calls from the RT-PCR reads with MiXCR, one row per CDR3 protein. Of around 160,000 distinct CDR3 sequences detected, approximately 10% appear once; the ten largest clones hold around 12%. The sample was non-naive T cells sorted from PBMCs, taken 40 to 50 days after vaccination. The receptor set was obtained from a middle-aged man who received an inactivated influenza vaccine.

The rearrangement joins TRBV24-1 to TRBJ2-1; a possible D gene is TRBD2 (6 bases). V lost 4 bases and J 4 bases, leaving 16 bases between the germline ends. This CDR3 has 16 amino acids. The germline gives CDR1 KGHDR, CDR2 SFDVKD. The CDR3, as DNA: TGTGCCACCAGTGACTTCTCAGCGGGCTCTTACAATGAGCAGTTCTTC. Amino acids: CATSDFSAGSYNEQFF.

This sequence joins TRBV20-1 and TRBJ1-4; D remains ambiguous. V lost 0 bases and J 12 bases, leaving 11 bases between the germline ends. The CDR3 length is 12 residues. CDR1 is DFQATT, CDR2 SNEGSKA, per germline (reference sequence). The DNA for the CDR3 is TGCAGTGCTAGAGATACAAGGGAGGAACTGTTTTTT. Amino acid sequence: CSARDTREELFF.

This sequence joins TRBV3-1 and TRBJ2-3, with 10 bases aligning to TRBD2. Looked up from germline, CDR1 is LGHDT and CDR2 is YNNKEL (reference sequence). The CDR3 extends over 19 amino acids. The V gene end was trimmed by 4 bases and the J gene end by 6 bases; junction bases not matched to a gene: 19. CDR3 sequence: CASSPAGLAVSRPVDTQYF. CDR3 bases: TGTGCCAGCAGCCCAGCCGGACTAGCGGTTTCTCGGCCGGTGGATACGCAGTATTTT.

At least ten counts were recorded for this clonotype. The junction differs from germline at one of its ends, possibly a read error. The V gene is TRBV7-2, the J gene TRBJ2-3; 15 nucleotides align to TRBD2. Germline CDR1 SGHTA, CDR2 FQGNSA. CDR3 length: 16 residues. CDR3 in DNA: TGTGCCAGCAGCGTAGCACCGGGACTAGCGGGAGGTCTCCCGTATTTT. It codes for CASSVAPGLAGGLPYF.

This chain joins TRBV5-1 and TRBJ2-7; 9 nucleotides align to TRBD1. Looked up from germline, CDR1 is SGHRS and CDR2 is YFSETQ. The CDR3 is 15 residues long. The V segment lost 5 bases and the J segment 1 base; nucleotides outside the gene matches: 7. For the CDR3, the DNA is TGCGCCAGCAGTCACCCGGGACAGGGATCCTACGAGCAGTACTTC. The encoded protein is CASSHPGQGSYEQYF.

This clonotype was seen at least ten times. The chain is built from TRBV4-2 and TRBJ2-7, with a possible D match to TRBD2 (7 bases). This CDR3 has 15 amino acids. CDR1 LGHNA and CDR2 YNFKEQ come from the germline V gene. V was shortened by 6 bases and J by 2 bases, with 17 bases between the two germline ends. The CDR3 DNA is TGTGCCAGCAGTCGGGGGGCTAGCGGTCCCTACGAGCAGTACTTC. Translation gives CASSRGASGPYEQYF.

This clonotype appeared many times. The chain carries TRBV30 and TRBJ2-1; D is unresolved. The CDR3 runs 11 residues. The germline V and J ends were trimmed by 3 bases and 7 bases, with 7 bases remaining between them. Germline CDR1 reads GTSNPN; CDR2 reads SVGIG (reference sequence). CDR3 nucleotide sequence: TGTGCCTGGAGGACGGCAAATGAGCAGTTCTTC. Amino acid sequence: CAWRTANEQFF.

The sample holds a few counts of this clonotype. The chain joins TRBV6-2 or TRBV6-3 to TRBJ2-2; no clear D gene. V was clipped by 3 bases and J by 6 bases, with 5 bases between them. CDR1 and CDR2 (germline): MNHEY, SVGEGT. The CDR3 spans 12 residues. The CDR3 region is CASSYFAGELFF. Written as DNA, the CDR3 is TGTGCCAGCAGTTATTTCGCCGGGGAGCTGTTTTTT.

This chain links TRBV4-3 with TRBJ2-2; tentatively, D is TRBD1 (6 bases). Germline assignment: CDR1 LGHNA and CDR2 YSLEER. The V end was cut by 0 bases, the J end by 6 bases, with 20 bases between. The CDR3 length is 18 residues. The CDR3 spells CASSQDRVESGDPGELFF. The CDR3 DNA reads as TGCGCCAGCAGCCAAGATCGGGTTGAATCAGGGGATCCCGGGGAGCTGTTTTTT.

This clonotype was found a few times. The chain carries TRBV5-1 and TRBJ2-7, with TRBD1 identical over 7 bases. Germline V gene sequence: CDR1 SGHRS, CDR2 YFSETQ. Germline trimming cut 5 bases from V and 4 bases from J; bases unmatched to any gene: 12. The CDR3 has 15 amino acids. CDR3 region: CASRLHWTGEYEQYF. The CDR3 coding sequence is TGCGCCAGCAGACTCCACTGGACAGGAGAGTACGAGCAGTACTTC. Variable domain in full (rest from reference TRBV5-1 and TRBJ2-7): KAGVTQTPRYLIKTRGQQVTLSCSPISGHRSVSWYQQTPGQGLQFLFEYFSETQRNKGNFPGRFSGRQFSNSRSEMNVSTLELGDSALYLCASRLHWTGEYEQYFGPGTRLTVT.

At least ten counts were recorded for this clonotype. The chain is built from TRBV7-9 and TRBJ2-1, with 8 bases that match TRBD2. The germline V gene encodes CDR1 SEHNR and CDR2 FQNEAQ (reference sequence). With V trimmed by 4 bases and J by 7 bases, 9 bases remained unmatched. The CDR3 is made up of 15 amino acids. CDR3 bases: TGTGCCAGCAGCTCCAGGGAGCGGGGGATGAATGAGCAGTTCTTC. Protein: CASSSRERGMNEQFF.

This clonotype has a count of ten or more. The rearrangement joins TRBV7-2 to TRBJ2-2; D is ambiguous. This CDR3 spans 12 amino acids. Germline V gene data show CDR1 as SGHTA and CDR2 as FQGNSA. V was pared by 5 bases and J by 6 bases, with 7 bases between. Written as DNA, the CDR3 is TGTGCCAGCAGCAAAGCTTCCGGGGAGCTGTTTTTT. Residues: CASSKASGELFF. The variable domain in full, completed from reference TRBV7-2 and TRBJ2-2, reads GAGVSQSPSNKVTEKGKDVELRCDPISGHTALYWYRQSLGQGLEFLIYFQGNSAPDKSGLPSDRFSAERTGGSVSTLTIQRTQQEDSAVYLCASSKASGELFFGEGSRLTVL.

This clonotype has only a few counts. This chain uses TRBV12-3 or TRBV12-4 with TRBJ2-5; D is uncertain. The CDR3 covers 14 residues. V shed 5 bases and J shed 5 bases, with 15 bases lying between them. CDR3 region: CASSKDTQVETQYF. The CDR3 DNA is TGTGCCAGCAGTAAAGACACCCAGGTGGAGACCCAGTACTTC.

The chain joins TRBV6-5 to TRBJ2-1, with D unresolved. The V gene lost 6 bases and the J gene lost 9 bases, with 21 bases spanning the gap. Germline loops: CDR1 MNHEY, CDR2 SVGAGI. The CDR3 contains 15 residues. The DNA for the CDR3 is TGTGCCAGCAGATTAGGGCTCCTTAAAACCGGTGAGCAGTTCTTC. Its translation is CASRLGLLKTGEQFF.

The chain joins TRBV6-5 to TRBJ2-7; D call uncertain. The V gene lost 0 bases and the J gene lost 3 bases, with 6 bases spanning the gap. The germline gives CDR1 MNHEY, CDR2 SVGAGI. The CDR3 extends over 13 amino acids. The CDR3 loop reads CASSYSTGYEQYF. Written as DNA, the CDR3 is TGTGCCAGCAGTTACTCTACCGGCTACGAGCAGTACTTC.

This clonotype showed up just a few times. This rearrangement joins TRBV15 to TRBJ2-1; tentatively, D is TRBD1 (6 bases). Germline assignment: CDR1 LNHNV and CDR2 YYDKDF (reference sequence). The CDR3 totals 16 residues. V was shortened by 0 bases and J by 5 bases, with 14 bases between the two germline ends. CDR3 DNA sequence: TGTGCCACCAGCAGAGATTTCAGGGGTGGGGACAATGAGCAGTTCTTC. Translating it yields CATSRDFRGGDNEQFF.